The clone carrying this T cell receptor beta chain turned up a few times. Naive, central memory, regulatory and stem cell-like memory cells within the CD4+ compartment were sorted using CD45RO/CCR7/CD25/CD127/CD95/CD27. Investigators reverse transcribed all isolated RNA, so they sequenced expressed TCRB transcripts. Assay: immunoSEQ multiplex PCR; the TCRdb copy retains only in-frame clones and omits some. The table records 400,000 to 500,000 clones, about 15% of them present only once. The sample originates from a study of beta chain features in type 1 diabetes. Germline CDR1 SGHTA, CDR2 FQGNSA. The CDR3 is 14 amino acids. The V segment lost 7 bases and the J segment 3 bases; nucleotides outside the gene matches: 5.

This sequence originates from a man aged 30 to 39 in good health. The chain combines TRBV7-2 with TRBJ2-1; 8 nucleotides line up with TRBD2. Material: naive CD4+ T cells from blood. The CDR3 DNA reads as TGTGCCAGCAACAAGCGGGAGAGCTACAATGAGCAGTTCTTC. It yields the protein CASNKRESYNEQFF. The whole variable domain, remainder taken from reference TRBV7-2 and TRBJ2-1, is GAGVSQSPSNKVTEKGKDVELRCDPISGHTALYWYRQSLGQGLEFLIYFQGNSAPDKSGLPSDRFSAERTGGSVSTLTIQRTQQEDSAVYLCASNKRESYNEQFFGPGTRLTVL.